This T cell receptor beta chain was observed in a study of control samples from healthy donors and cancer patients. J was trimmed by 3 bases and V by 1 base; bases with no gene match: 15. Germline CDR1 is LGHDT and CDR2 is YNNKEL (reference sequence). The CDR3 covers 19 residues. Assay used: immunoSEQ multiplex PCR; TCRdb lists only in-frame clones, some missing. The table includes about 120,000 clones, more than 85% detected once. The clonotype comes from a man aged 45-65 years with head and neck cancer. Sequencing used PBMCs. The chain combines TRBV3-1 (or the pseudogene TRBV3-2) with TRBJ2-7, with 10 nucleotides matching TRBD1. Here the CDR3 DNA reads TGTGCCAGCAGCCAAGCTATGTGGTGTATCGGGACAGGGGTCTACGAGCAGTACTTC. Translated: CASSQAMWCIGTGVYEQYF.